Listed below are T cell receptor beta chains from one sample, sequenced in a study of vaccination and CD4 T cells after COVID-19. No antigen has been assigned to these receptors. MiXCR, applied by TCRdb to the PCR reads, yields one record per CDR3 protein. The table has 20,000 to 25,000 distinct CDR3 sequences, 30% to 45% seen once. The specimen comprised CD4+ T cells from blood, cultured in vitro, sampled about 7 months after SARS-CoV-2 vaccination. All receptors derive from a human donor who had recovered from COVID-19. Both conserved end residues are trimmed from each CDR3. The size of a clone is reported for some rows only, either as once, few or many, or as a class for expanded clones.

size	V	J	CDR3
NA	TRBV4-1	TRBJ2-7	ASSQGVTAPYEQY
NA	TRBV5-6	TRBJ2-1	ASSSGGYEQF
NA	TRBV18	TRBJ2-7	ASSRDYEQY
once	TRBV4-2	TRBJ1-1	ASSPTGTPQTEAF
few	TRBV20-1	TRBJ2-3	SASPLDRRRPTDTQY
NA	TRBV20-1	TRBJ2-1	SARDPSGARGEQF
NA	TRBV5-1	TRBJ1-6	ASSLDGQGAVSPLH
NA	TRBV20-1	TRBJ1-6	SAQTRDLYNSPLH
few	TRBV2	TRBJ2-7	ASRGTRGHYYEQY
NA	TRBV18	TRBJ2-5	ASSLSTGSRETQY
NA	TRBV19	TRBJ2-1	ASNSNPRDQSYNEQF
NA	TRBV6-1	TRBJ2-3	ASSDGTGPDTQY
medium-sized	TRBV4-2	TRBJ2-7	ASSQVTSEPGEQY
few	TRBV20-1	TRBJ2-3	SAPLRATDTQY
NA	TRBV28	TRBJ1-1	ASRKDRDYTEAF
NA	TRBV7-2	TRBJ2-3	ASSPGTSSDTQY
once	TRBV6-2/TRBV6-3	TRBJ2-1	ASSYASGVLYNEQF
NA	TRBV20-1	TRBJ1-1	SARDGQTNTEAF
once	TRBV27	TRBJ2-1	ASSTQTSGLSYNEQF
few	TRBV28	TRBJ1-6	ASTSPGTGGRHNSPLH
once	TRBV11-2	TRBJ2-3	ASSLVVRRVRATDTQY
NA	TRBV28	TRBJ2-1	ASSLRPESGGNEQF
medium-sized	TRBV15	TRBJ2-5	ATSRDAGTQY
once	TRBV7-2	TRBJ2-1	ASSLNRGNEQF
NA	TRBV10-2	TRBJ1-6	ASARSNSPLH
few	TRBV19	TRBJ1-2	ASSPPGLGRSVGYT
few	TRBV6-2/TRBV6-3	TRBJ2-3	ASSYVAGGRTQY
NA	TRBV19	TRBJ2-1	ASSRTSGSLPEQF
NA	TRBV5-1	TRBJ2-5	ASSLALAGGETQY
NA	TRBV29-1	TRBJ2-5	SVESPGIRETQY
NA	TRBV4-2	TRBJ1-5	ASSQDPFQPQH
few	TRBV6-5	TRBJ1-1	ASSYSRVNTEAF
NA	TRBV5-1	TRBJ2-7	ASRVTDKGEQY
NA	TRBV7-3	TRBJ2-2	ASSRGIGDNTGELF
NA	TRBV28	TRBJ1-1	ASSLTTGGLDTEAF
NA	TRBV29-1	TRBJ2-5	SVDWQRTQY
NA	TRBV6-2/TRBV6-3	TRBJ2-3	ASRPPGLARSSTDTQY
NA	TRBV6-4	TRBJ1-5	ASRGLGAYSNQPQH
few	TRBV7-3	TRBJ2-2	ASRTTSGTGELF
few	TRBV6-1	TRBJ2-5	ASSDWGGRTQETQY
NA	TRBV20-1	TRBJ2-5	SPGTSDLETQY
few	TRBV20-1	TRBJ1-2	SADTTSGYT
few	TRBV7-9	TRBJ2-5	ASSSQETQY
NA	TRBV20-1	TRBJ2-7	SASGDWTTYEQY
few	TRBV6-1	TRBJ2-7	ASRSPAREEYEQY
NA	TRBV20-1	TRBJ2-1	SASAGTSGDYNEQF
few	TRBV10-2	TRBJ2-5	ASRRLGETQY
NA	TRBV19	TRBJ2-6	ASSMIAGVTSGANVLT
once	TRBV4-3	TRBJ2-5	ASSQGRRDYQETQY
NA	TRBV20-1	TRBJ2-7	SARVDHRDEQY
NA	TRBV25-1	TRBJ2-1	ASKSGLAGIYNEQF
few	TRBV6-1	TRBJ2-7	ASSGGTSGRVGEQY
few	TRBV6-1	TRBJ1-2	ASSKQVYGYT
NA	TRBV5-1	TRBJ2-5	ASSTGLAGGETQY
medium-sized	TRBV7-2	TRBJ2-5	ASSTRLAAIETQY
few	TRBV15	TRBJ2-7	ATRERGPPYEQY
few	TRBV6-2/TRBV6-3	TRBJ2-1	ASRLKGYEQF
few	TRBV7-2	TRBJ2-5	ASSVRVKETQY
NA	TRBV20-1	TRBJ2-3	SAHWHTDTQY
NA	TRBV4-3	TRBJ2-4	ASSQDPGGNIQY